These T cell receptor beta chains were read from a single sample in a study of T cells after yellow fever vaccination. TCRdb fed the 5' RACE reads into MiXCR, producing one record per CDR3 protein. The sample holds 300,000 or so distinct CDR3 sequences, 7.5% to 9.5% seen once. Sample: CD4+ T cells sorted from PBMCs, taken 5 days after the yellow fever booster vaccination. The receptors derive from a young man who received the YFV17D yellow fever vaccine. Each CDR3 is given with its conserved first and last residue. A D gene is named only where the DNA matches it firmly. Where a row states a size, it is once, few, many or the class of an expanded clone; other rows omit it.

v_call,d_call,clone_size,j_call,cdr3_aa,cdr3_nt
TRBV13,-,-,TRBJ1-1,CASSLGGRTDTEAFF,TGTGCCAGCAGCTTAGGTGGGCGGACAGACACTGAAGCTTTCTTT
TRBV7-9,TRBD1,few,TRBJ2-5,CASSSAGTGARETQYF,TGTGCCAGCAGCTCAGCCGGGACAGGGGCAAGGGAGACCCAGTACTTC
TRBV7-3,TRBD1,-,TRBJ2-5,CASSLGTAHQETQYF,TGTGCCAGCAGCTTAGGGACAGCCCACCAAGAGACCCAGTACTTC
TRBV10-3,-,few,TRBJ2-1,CAIMEHLSYNEQFF,TGTGCCATCATGGAACACCTCTCCTACAATGAGCAGTTCTTC
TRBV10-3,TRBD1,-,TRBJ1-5,CAISEQGGLGEPQHF,TGTGCCATCAGTGAGCAAGGGGGCTTAGGGGAGCCCCAGCATTTT
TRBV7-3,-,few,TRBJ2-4,CASSPGPKNIQYF,TGTGCCAGTAGTCCAGGGCCCAAAAACATTCAGTACTTC
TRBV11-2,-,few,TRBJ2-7,CASSFWDSSYEQYF,TGTGCCAGCAGCTTCTGGGATAGCTCCTACGAGCAGTACTTC
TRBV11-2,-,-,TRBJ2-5,CASSPVSGRLQETQYF,TGTGCCAGCAGCCCTGTATCCGGACGCCTACAAGAGACCCAGTACTTC
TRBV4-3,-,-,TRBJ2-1,CASSRGTLGKGGGLLSEQFF,TGCGCCAGCAGCCGAGGCACCTTAGGGAAGGGGGGGGGCCTCTTGAGTGAGCAGTTCTTC
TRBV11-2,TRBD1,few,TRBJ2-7,CASSSDRGHYEQYF,TGTGCCAGCAGCTCGGACAGGGGACACTACGAGCAGTACTTC
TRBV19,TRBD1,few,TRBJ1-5,CASSGGDRDNQPQHF,TGTGCCAGTAGTGGGGGCGACAGGGACAATCAGCCCCAGCATTTT
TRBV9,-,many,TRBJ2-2,CASTPHSGDTGELFF,TGTGCCAGCACCCCCCACAGTGGGGACACCGGGGAGCTGTTTTTT
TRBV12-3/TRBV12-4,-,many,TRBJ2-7,CASTRDGLAREQYF,TGTGCCAGCACCAGGGACGGGCTAGCTAGGGAGCAGTACTTC
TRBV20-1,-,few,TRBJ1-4,CSAGPQGYEKLFF,TGCAGTGCCGGCCCCCAAGGCTATGAAAAACTGTTTTTT
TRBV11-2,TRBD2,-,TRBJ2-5,CASSRTSGGFREETQYF,TGTGCCAGCAGCCGGACTAGCGGGGGCTTCAGGGAAGAGACCCAGTACTTC
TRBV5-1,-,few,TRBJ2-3,CASSSLQGSADTQYF,TGCGCCAGCAGCTCCCTACAGGGATCGGCAGATACGCAGTATTTT
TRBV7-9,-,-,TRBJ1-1,CASGLRTSANTEAFF,TGTGCCAGCGGATTAAGGACGTCTGCGAACACTGAAGCTTTCTTT
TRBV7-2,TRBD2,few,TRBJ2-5,CASSPGTSFETQYF,TGTGCCAGCAGCCCAGGGACTAGCTTCGAGACCCAGTACTTC
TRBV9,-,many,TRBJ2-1,CASSRPGLGFRGSYNEQFF,TGTGCCAGCTCCCGACCGGGACTCGGGTTTCGGGGCTCCTACAATGAGCAGTTCTTC
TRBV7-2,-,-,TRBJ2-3,CASSFSLSTDTQYF,TGTGCCAGCAGCTTTAGCCTGAGCACAGATACGCAGTATTTT
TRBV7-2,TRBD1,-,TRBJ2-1,CASSLAGTGTHEQFF,TGTGCCAGCAGCTTAGCCGGGACAGGTACCCATGAGCAGTTCTTC
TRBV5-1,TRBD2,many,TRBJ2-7,CASSFGGGHSYEQYF,TGCGCCAGCAGCTTCGGCGGGGGGCATTCCTACGAGCAGTACTTC
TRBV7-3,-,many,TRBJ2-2,CASSPFTTANTGELFF,TGTGCCAGCAGCCCCTTTACGACAGCGAACACCGGGGAGCTGTTTTTT
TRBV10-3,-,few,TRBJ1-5,CAISGTSYSNQPQHF,TGTGCCATCAGTGGGACAAGCTATAGCAATCAGCCCCAGCATTTT
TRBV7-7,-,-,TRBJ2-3,CASSALSPRTDTQYF,TGTGCCAGCAGCGCCTTGAGCCCGAGGACAGATACGCAGTATTTT
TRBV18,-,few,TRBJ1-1,CASSPRQLGMTEAFF,TGTGCCAGCTCACCACGGCAGCTGGGGATGACTGAAGCTTTCTTT
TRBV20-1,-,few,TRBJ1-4,CSVLVRHEKLFF,TGCAGTGTCCTGGTGCGGCATGAAAAACTGTTTTTT
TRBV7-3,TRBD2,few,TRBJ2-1,CASSPPGRAGEDNEQFF,TGTGCCAGCAGTCCTCCCGGGAGGGCGGGGGAGGACAATGAGCAGTTCTTC
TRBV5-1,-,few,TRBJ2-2,CASRESGELFF,TGCGCCAGCAGGGAATCCGGGGAGCTGTTTTTT
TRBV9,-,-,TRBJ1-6,CASSVETAQTPLHF,TGTGCCAGCAGCGTAGAAACGGCCCAGACACCCCTCCACTTT
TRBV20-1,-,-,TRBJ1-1,CSASWAGSGTEAFF,TGCAGTGCTAGTTGGGCGGGGAGCGGCACTGAAGCTTTCTTT
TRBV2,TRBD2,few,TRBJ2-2,CASSEKRGASTGELFF,TGTGCCAGCAGTGAAAAGCGGGGGGCTTCCACCGGGGAGCTGTTTTTT
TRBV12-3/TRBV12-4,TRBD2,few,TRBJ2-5,CASSLGGFQQETQYF,TGTGCCAGCAGTTTGGGGGGGTTCCAACAAGAGACCCAGTACTTC